The next 23 T cell receptor beta chains were all read from a single sample in a study of response to subunit inactivated influenza vaccine. TCRdb reprocessed the RT-PCR reads via MiXCR and lists one record per CDR3 protein. The sample holds 540,000 or so distinct CDR3 sequences, around 13% seen once. The source was PBMCs from blood, collected about 40 days after vaccination. These receptor sequences come from a man aged 45-60 years who received an inactivated influenza vaccine.

The chain combines TRBV20-1 with TRBJ2-1; 12 nucleotides agree with TRBD2. The CDR3 is 17 residues long. Trimming cost V 4 bases and J 2 bases; bases outside gene matches: 9. Germline V gene data show CDR1 as DFQATT and CDR2 as SNEGSKA (reference sequence). DNA of the CDR3: TGCAGTGCTACGACTAGCGGGAGCGCCCCCCCCTACAATGAGCAGTTCTTC. Protein sequence: CSATTSGSAPPYNEQFF.

The chain has TRBV5-1 and TRBJ2-7, with 14 bases that match TRBD2. V dropped 4 bases and J dropped 5; count of bases not matched to a gene: 8. The CDR3 runs to 16 residues. CDR1 SGHRS and CDR2 YFSETQ come from the germline V gene. In nucleotides, the CDR3 is TGCGCCAGCAGCCCCGGGACTAGCGGGAGTAGGGACGAGCAGTACTTC. This translates into CASSPGTSGSRDEQYF.

There are a few counts of this clonotype. This chain links TRBV20-1 with TRBJ2-1; 12 bases are a match to TRBD2. Germline values: CDR1 DFQATT, CDR2 SNEGSKA (reference sequence). J was trimmed by 8 bases and V by 6 bases; bases with no gene match: 5. The CDR3 runs 13 residues. The CDR3 spells CSARLAGAHEQFF. In DNA form, the CDR3 reads TGCAGTGCCCGACTAGCGGGAGCCCATGAGCAGTTCTTC.

A few counts support this clonotype. V and J are TRBV5-1 and TRBJ2-3; 9 bases agree with TRBD2. V gave up 4 bases and J gave up 3 bases; unmatched junction bases: 12. The CDR3 spans 17 residues. Germline CDR1 reads SGHRS; CDR2 reads YFSETQ. The CDR3 region has the DNA TGCGCCAGCAGCGGGGGCCCCGGGACTAGCTTGACAGATACGCAGTATTTT. Translating gives CASSGGPGTSLTDTQYF.

This clonotype occurred many times. The chain links TRBV5-1 to TRBJ2-7, with D unresolved. This CDR3 spans 12 amino acids. Germline assignment: CDR1 SGHRS and CDR2 YFSETQ. Deletions cut 2 bases from V and 4 bases from J, with 7 bases between. CDR3 DNA sequence: TGCGCCAGCAGCTTCGACAAGTACGAGCAGTACTTC. The encoded protein is CASSFDKYEQYF. Drawing the rest from reference TRBV5-1 and TRBJ2-7, the complete variable domain is KAGVTQTPRYLIKTRGQQVTLSCSPISGHRSVSWYQQTPGQGLQFLFEYFSETQRNKGNFPGRFSGRQFSNSRSEMNVSTLELGDSALYLCASSFDKYEQYFGPGTRLTVT.

This clonotype was detected a few times. The chain has TRBV10-2 and TRBJ2-1; D is perhaps TRBD2 (5 bases). This CDR3 is 14 amino acids long. Germline V gives CDR1 WSHSY, CDR2 SAAADI. The V end lost 6 bases, the J end lost 0 bases, and 9 bases lay between the germline ends. CDR3 DNA sequence: TGCGCCAGCAGATCGGGGAGCTCCTACAATGAGCAGTTCTTC. This translates into CASRSGSSYNEQFF.

CDR3 bases: TGCGCCAGCAGCCAAGATCCCCGGGACAGGGGGCGTAGGAATGAGCAGTTCTTC. It yields the protein CASSQDPRDRGRRNEQFF. V is TRBV4-1 and J is TRBJ2-1; 12 bases fit TRBD1. The ends lost 0 bases at V and 7 bases at J; junction bases unmatched: 10. The CDR3 extends over 18 amino acids. Germline V CDR1 and CDR2: MGHRA, YSYEKL.

J is TRBJ2-1 and V is TRBV10-3; TRBD2 aligns across 14 bases. The CDR3 is 15 amino acids. The germline V gene encodes CDR1 ENHRY and CDR2 SYGVKD. With 6 bases clipped from V and 8 bases from J, the junction kept 6 bases outside the gene matches. DNA for the CDR3: TGTGCCATCAGGAATCCGGGACTAGCGGGAGATGAGCAGTTCTTC. Translating it yields CAIRNPGLAGDEQFF.

This clonotype was counted only a few times. CDR3 residues: CASSRAGGPLSEQYF. Here the CDR3 DNA reads TGTGCCAGCAGCCGAGCGGGAGGGCCGCTATCCGAGCAGTACTTC. V usage is TRBV12-3 or TRBV12-4 and J usage is TRBJ2-7, with TRBD2 matching over 10 bases. The ends lost 6 bases at V and 6 bases at J; junction bases unmatched: 11. This CDR3 region has 15 residues.

This clonotype turned up a few times. The J gene is TRBJ1-5, the V gene TRBV20-1; D remains unclear. This CDR3 comprises 15 residues. Trimming left V 0 bases short and J 2 bases short, with 11 bases between. Germline CDR1 is DFQATT and CDR2 is SNEGSKA (reference sequence). CDR3 loop: CSARDPTGGNQPQHF. The CDR3 DNA reads as TGCAGTGCTAGAGATCCCACCGGGGGCAATCAGCCCCAGCATTTT.

The chain links TRBV7-9 to TRBJ1-1; the match to TRBD1 covers 8 bases. The CDR3 is 14 residues long. Trimming took 5 bases from V and 6 from J; bases not matched to a gene: 8. Germline-derived CDR1 and CDR2 are SEHNR and FQNEAQ (reference sequence). The CDR3 DNA reads as TGTGCCAGCAGCCGGGACAGGTTCGACGCTGAAGCTTTCTTT. It encodes CASSRDRFDAEAFF.

The rearrangement uses TRBV11-2 and TRBJ1-5; D is possibly TRBD1 (5 bases). The CDR3 loop spans 18 amino acids. Germline CDR1 SGHAT, CDR2 FQNNGV. Trimming took 5 bases from V and 0 from J, leaving 20 bases between them. CDR3 loop: CASSAGPGLSGSNQPQHF. DNA of the CDR3: TGTGCCAGCAGCGCGGGCCCGGGGCTTAGCGGTAGCAATCAGCCCCAGCATTTT.

In its sample, this clonotype was seen a few times. The chain is built from TRBV7-8 and TRBJ2-2; TRBD2 matches at 13 bases. V dropped 6 bases and J dropped 3; count of bases not matched to a gene: 10. Per the germline V gene, CDR1 is SGHVS and CDR2 is FQNEAQ. The CDR3 is 18 amino acids. The CDR3 here is CASSPWLLAGGDTGELFF. The CDR3 coding sequence is TGTGCCAGCAGTCCCTGGCTACTAGCGGGGGGGGACACCGGGGAGCTGTTTTTT. Based on the CDR3 plus reference TRBV7-8 and TRBJ2-2, the full variable domain is GAGVSQSPRYKVAKRGQDVALRCDPISGHVSLFWYQQALGQGPEFLTYFQNEAQLDKSGLPSDRFFAERPEGSVSTLKIQRTQQEDSAVYLCASSPWLLAGGDTGELFFGEGSRLTVL.

This clonotype was seen a few times. This chain joins TRBV7-2 and TRBJ1-6; TRBD1 aligns across 7 bases. The CDR3 length is 15 residues. The V segment lost 5 bases and the J segment 4 bases; nucleotides outside the gene matches: 5. Germline lookup yields CDR1 SGHTA and CDR2 FQGNSA. The CDR3 protein is CASSPRDRYNSPLHF. In nucleotides, the CDR3 is TGTGCCAGCAGCCCGAGGGACAGATATAATTCACCCCTCCACTTT.

The rearrangement uses TRBV4-3 and TRBJ1-1; 7 bases agree with TRBD1. V gave up 3 bases and J gave up 4 bases; unmatched junction bases: 11. The V gene's germline CDR1 is LGHNA and CDR2 YSLEER. The CDR3 covers 16 residues. CDR3 nucleotides: TGCGCCAGCAGCCAGACCGGGACAGAGAAGCCCACTGAAGCTTTCTTT. It translates to CASSQTGTEKPTEAFF.

In its sample, this clonotype was seen a few times. The V gene is TRBV3-1, the J gene TRBJ2-1; D gene unclear. The CDR3 is 15 amino acids. The V gene's germline CDR1 is LGHDT and CDR2 YNNKEL (reference sequence). V was pared by 6 bases and J by 5 bases, with 17 bases between. CDR3 residues: CASSLFGLGDNEQFF. CDR3 DNA: TGTGCCAGCAGTCTCTTCGGCTTGGGTGACAATGAGCAGTTCTTC.

In its sample, this clonotype was seen many times. This chain connects TRBV12-3 or TRBV12-4 to TRBJ2-2, with 8 bases matching TRBD1. The CDR3 is 12 residues long. The CDR3 is CALGQDTGELFF. The CDR3 DNA sequence: TGTGCGCTGGGACAGGACACCGGGGAGCTGTTTTTT.

This clonotype appeared a few times. This sequence joins TRBV7-9 and TRBJ1-2, with D maybe TRBD1 (5 bases). Trimming stripped 4 bases from V and 5 bases from J, with 20 bases between. CDR1 is SEHNR, CDR2 FQNEAQ, per germline (reference sequence). CDR3 length: 16 residues. CDR3 sequence: CASSSGTQRKNYGYTF. CDR3 nucleotide sequence: TGTGCCAGCAGCTCCGGGACCCAGCGGAAAAATTATGGCTACACCTTC. The full variable domain, completed using reference TRBV7-9 and TRBJ1-2, is DTGVSQNPRHKITKRGQNVTFRCDPISEHNRLYWYRQTLGQGPEFLTYFQNEAQLEKSRLLSDRFSAERPKGSFSTLEIQRTEQGDSAMYLCASSSGTQRKNYGYTFGSGTRLTVV.

This clonotype was picked up a small number of times. The gene calls are TRBV15 and TRBJ2-5, with D unclear. This CDR3 contains 13 residues. Germline V CDR1 and CDR2: LNHNV, YYDKDF (reference sequence). Deletions cut 1 base from V and 4 bases from J, with 7 bases between. Here the CDR3 reads CATSRAPGETQYF. The CDR3 DNA reads TGTGCCACCAGCAGAGCTCCGGGAGAGACCCAGTACTTC.

This clonotype was found a few times. The J gene is TRBJ2-1, the V gene TRBV5-1; D is uncertain. The CDR3 is 15 residues long. The V and J ends lost 4 bases and 4 bases respectively, with 15 bases between them. Germline V CDR1 and CDR2: SGHRS, YFSETQ. The CDR3 DNA follows: TGCGCCAGCAGCCCCGCCGGGCCCCTATACAATGAGCAGTTCTTC. This translates into CASSPAGPLYNEQFF.

CDR3 DNA sequence: TGTGCCAGCAGTCCTCGACAGGGTTCATCCTACGAGCAGTACTTC. Its translation is CASSPRQGSSYEQYF. The chain couples TRBV6-2 or TRBV6-3 to TRBJ2-7, with 7 bases matching TRBD1. Germline loops: CDR1 MNHEY, CDR2 SVGEGT. The CDR3 is 15 amino acids. Trimming at V came to 5 bases and at J to 1 base, leaving 8 bases not matched to a gene.

This clonotype came up a few times. The J gene is TRBJ2-4, the V gene TRBV24-1; possible D gene TRBD2, 5 bases. The CDR3 is 11 amino acids. CDR1 is KGHDR and CDR2 is SFDVKD in the germline V gene. Trimming shortened V by 10 bases and J by 8 bases, and 11 bases separated the two germline ends. CDR3 loop: CATRRPDIQYF. CDR3 in DNA: TGTGCCACGCGGAGGCCCGACATTCAGTACTTC.

Only a few counts were recorded for this clonotype. The gene calls are TRBV6-5 and TRBJ2-7; 7 positions agree with TRBD1. The CDR3 covers 14 residues. Germline trimming cut 4 bases from V and 2 bases from J; bases unmatched to any gene: 5. The germline CDR1 and CDR2 sequences are MNHEY and SVGAGI. CDR3 sequence (DNA): TGTGCCAGCAGTTGGGACAGAGCGACCTACGAGCAGTACTTC. Residues: CASSWDRATYEQYF.